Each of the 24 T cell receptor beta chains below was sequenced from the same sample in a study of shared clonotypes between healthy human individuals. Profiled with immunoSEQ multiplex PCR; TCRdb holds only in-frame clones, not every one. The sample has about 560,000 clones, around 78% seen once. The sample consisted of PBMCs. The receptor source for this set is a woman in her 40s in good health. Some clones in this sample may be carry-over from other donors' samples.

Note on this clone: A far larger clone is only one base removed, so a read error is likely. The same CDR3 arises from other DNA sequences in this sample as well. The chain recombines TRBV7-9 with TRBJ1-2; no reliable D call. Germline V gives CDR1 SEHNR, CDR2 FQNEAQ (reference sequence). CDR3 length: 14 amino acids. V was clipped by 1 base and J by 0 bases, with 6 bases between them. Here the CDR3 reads CASSLGAANYGYTF. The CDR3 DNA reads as TGTGCCAGCAGCTTAGGGGCGGCTAACTATGGCTACACCTTC.

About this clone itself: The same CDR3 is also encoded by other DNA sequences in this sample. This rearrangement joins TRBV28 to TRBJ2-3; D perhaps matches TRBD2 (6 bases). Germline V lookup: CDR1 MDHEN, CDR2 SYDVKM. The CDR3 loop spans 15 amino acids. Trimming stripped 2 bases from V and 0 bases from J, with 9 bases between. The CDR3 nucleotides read TGTGCCAGCAGTTTAGTCGGGAGAAGCACAGATACGCAGTATTTT. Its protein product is CASSLVGRSTDTQYF. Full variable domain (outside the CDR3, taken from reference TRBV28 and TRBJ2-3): DVKVTQSSRYLVKRTGEKVFLECVQDMDHENMFWYRQDPGLGLRLIYFSYDVKMKEKGDIPEGYSVSREKKERFSLILESASTNQTSMYLCASSLVGRSTDTQYFGPGTRLTVL.

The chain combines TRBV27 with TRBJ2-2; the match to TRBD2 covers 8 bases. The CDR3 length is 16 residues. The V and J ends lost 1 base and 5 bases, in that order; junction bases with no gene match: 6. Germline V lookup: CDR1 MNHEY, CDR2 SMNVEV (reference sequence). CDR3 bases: TGTGCCAGCAGTTTATTCGGACTAGCACCGACCGGGGAGCTGTTTTTT. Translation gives CASSLFGLAPTGELFF.

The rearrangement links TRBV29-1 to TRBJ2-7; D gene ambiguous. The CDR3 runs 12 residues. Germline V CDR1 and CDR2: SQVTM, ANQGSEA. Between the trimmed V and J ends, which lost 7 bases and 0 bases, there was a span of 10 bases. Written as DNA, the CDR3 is TGCAGCGCGGCTCAGAACTCCTACGAGCAGTACTTC. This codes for CSAAQNSYEQYF.

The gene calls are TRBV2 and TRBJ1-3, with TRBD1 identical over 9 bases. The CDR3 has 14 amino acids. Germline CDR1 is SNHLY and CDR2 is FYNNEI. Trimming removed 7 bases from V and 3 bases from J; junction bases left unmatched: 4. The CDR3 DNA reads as TGTGCCAGCACGGGACAGGGTGTTGGAAACACCATATATTTT. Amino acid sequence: CASTGQGVGNTIYF.

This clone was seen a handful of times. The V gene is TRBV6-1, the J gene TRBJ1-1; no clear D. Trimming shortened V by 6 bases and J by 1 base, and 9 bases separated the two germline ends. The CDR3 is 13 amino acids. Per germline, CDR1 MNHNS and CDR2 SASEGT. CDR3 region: CASSQTANTEAFF. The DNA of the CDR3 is TGTGCCAGCAGCCAGACGGCGAACACTGAAGCTTTCTTT.

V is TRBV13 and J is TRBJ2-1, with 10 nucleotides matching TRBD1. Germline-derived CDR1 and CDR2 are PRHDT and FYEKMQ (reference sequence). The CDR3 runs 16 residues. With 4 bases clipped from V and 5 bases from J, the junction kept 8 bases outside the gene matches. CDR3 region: CASSWMFGQGDNEQFF. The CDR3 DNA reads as TGTGCCAGCAGCTGGATGTTCGGACAGGGGGACAATGAGCAGTTCTTC. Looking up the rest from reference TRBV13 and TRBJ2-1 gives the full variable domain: AAGVIQSPRHLIKEKRETATLKCYPIPRHDTVYWYQQGPGQDPQFLISFYEKMQSDKGSIPDRFSAQQFSDYHSELNMSSLELGDSALYFCASSWMFGQGDNEQFFGPGTRLTVL.

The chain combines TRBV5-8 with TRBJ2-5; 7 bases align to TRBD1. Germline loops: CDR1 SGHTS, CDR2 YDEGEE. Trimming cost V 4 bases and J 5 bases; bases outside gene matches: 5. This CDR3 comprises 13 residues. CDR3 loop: CASSMTGSETQYF. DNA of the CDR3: TGTGCCAGCAGCATGACAGGGTCGGAGACCCAGTACTTC.

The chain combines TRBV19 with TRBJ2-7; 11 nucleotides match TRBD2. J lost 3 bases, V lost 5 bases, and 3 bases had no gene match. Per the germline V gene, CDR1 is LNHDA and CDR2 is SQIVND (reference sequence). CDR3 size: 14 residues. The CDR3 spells CASSDLAGGYEQYF. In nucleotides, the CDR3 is TGTGCCAGTAGTGACCTAGCGGGGGGCTACGAGCAGTACTTC.

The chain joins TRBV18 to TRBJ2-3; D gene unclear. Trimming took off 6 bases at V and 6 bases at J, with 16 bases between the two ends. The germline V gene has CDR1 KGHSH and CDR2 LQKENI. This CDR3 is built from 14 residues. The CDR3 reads CASSPTAAADTQYF. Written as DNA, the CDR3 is TGTGCCAGCTCTCCGACGGCGGCAGCCGATACGCAGTATTTT. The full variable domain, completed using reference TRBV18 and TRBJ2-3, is NAGVMQNPRHLVRRRGQEARLRCSPMKGHSHVYWYRQLPEEGLKFMVYLQKENIIDESGMPKERFSAEFPKEGPSILRIQQVVRGDSAAYFCASSPTAAADTQYFGPGTRLTVL.

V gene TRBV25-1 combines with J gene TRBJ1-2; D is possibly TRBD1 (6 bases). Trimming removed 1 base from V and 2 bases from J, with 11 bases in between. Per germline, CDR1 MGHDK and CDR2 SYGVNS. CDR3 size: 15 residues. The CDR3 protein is CASSESSDRNYGYTF. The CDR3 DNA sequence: TGTGCCAGCAGTGAATCCTCGGACAGAAACTATGGCTACACCTTC.

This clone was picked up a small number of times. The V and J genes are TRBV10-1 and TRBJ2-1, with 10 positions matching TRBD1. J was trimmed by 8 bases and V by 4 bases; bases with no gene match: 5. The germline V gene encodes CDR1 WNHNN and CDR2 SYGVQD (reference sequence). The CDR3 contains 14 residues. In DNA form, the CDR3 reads TGCGCCAGCAGTGGGACAGGGGGTTTCGATGAGCAGTTCTTC. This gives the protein CASSGTGGFDEQFF.

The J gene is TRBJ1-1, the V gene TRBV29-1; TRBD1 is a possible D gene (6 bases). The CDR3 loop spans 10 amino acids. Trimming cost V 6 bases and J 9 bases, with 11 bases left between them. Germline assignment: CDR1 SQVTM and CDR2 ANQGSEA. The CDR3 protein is CSVNRDQAFF. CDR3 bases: TGCAGCGTGAACAGGGACCAAGCTTTCTTT.

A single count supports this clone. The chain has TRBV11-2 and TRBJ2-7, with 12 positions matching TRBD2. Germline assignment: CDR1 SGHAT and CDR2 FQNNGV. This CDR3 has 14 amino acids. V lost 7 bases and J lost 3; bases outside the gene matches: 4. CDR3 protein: CASTETSGGYEQYF. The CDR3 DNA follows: TGTGCCAGCACCGAGACTAGCGGGGGCTACGAGCAGTACTTC.

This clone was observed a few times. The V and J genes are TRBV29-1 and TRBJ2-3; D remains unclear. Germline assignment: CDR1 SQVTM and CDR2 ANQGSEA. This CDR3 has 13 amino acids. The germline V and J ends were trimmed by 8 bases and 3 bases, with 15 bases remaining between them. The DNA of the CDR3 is TGCAGCATCACCCTGCAGAGTACAGATACGCAGTATTTT. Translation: CSITLQSTDTQYF.

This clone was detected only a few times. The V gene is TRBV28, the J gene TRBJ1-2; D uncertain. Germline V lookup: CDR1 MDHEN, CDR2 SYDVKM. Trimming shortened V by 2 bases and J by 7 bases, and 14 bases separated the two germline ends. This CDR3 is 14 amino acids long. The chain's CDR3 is CASSLHSTAIGYTF. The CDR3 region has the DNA TGTGCCAGCAGTTTACACTCGACGGCTATTGGCTACACCTTC.

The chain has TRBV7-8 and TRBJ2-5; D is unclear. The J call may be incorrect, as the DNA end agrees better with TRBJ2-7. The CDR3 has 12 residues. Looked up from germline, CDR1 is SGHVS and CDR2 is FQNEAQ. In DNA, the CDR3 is TGTGCCAGCAGCCTGCTGACTTACGAGCAGTACTTC. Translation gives CASSLLTYEQYF.

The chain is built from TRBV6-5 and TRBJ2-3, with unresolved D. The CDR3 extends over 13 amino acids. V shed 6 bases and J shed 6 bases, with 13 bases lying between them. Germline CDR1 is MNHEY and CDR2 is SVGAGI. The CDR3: CASSRRPRDTQYF. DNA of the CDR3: TGTGCCAGCAGCCGCCGCCCCCGGGATACGCAGTATTTT.

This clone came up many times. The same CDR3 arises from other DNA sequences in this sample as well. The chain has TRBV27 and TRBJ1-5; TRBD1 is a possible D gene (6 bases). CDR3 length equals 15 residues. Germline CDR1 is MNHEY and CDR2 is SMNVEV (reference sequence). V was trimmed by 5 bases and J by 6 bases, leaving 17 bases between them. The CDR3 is CASSKGDIEGQPQHF. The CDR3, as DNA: TGTGCCAGCAGTAAAGGGGACATTGAGGGTCAGCCCCAGCATTTT.

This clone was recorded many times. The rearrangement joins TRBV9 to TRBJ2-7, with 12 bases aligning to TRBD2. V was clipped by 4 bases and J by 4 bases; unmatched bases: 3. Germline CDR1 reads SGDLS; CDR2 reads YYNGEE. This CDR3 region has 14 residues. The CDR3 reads CASSPGTSGYEQYF. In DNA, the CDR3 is TGTGCCAGCAGCCCCGGGACTAGCGGGTACGAGCAGTACTTC.

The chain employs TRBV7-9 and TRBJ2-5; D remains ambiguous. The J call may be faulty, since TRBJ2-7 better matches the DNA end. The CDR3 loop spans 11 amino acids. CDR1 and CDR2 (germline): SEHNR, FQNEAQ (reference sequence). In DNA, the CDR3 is TGTGCCAGCAGTTCACTCTACGAGCAGTACTTC. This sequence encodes CASSSLYEQYF.

In nucleotides, the CDR3 is TGTGCCAGCAGTGAAAATGGGCCCGGAGATACGCAGTATTTT. Its protein is CASSENGPGDTQYF. This rearrangement joins TRBV2 to TRBJ2-3; D is unclear. Germline V gene lookup returns CDR1 SNHLY and CDR2 FYNNEI. Trimming took 2 bases from V and 5 from J, leaving 11 bases between them. CDR3 length equals 14 residues.

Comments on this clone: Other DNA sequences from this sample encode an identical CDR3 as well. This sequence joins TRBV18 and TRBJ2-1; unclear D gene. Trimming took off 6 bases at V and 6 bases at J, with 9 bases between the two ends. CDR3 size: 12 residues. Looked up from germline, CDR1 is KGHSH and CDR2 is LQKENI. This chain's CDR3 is CASSPLGNEQFF. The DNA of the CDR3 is TGTGCCAGCTCCCCCCTAGGCAATGAGCAGTTCTTC. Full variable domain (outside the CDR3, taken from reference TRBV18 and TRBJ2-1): NAGVMQNPRHLVRRRGQEARLRCSPMKGHSHVYWYRQLPEEGLKFMVYLQKENIIDESGMPKERFSAEFPKEGPSILRIQQVVRGDSAAYFCASSPLGNEQFFGPGTRLTVL.

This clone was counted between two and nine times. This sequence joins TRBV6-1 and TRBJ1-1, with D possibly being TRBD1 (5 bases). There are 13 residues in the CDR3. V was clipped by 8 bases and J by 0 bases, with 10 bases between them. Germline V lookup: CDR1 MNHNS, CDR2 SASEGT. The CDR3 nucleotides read TGTGCCAGCCGGGCAGGGATGAACACTGAAGCTTTCTTT. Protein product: CASRAGMNTEAFF.